These T cell receptor beta chains were read from a single sample in a study of shared clonotypes between healthy human individuals. Method: immunoSEQ multiplex PCR; TCRdb's copy keeps in-frame clones and lacks some. The profile covers about 1,800,000 clones, with roughly 94% appearing a single time and roughly 1.2% taken by the ten largest. The sequenced sample was naive CD8+ T cells sorted from blood. The source is a man between 18 and 29 years old in good health. CDR3s include the opening cysteine and the closing phenylalanine or tryptophan. A D gene is named only where the DNA matches it firmly. Clone sizes are given selectively: once, few, many, or a class where the clone is expanded.

d_call j_call clone_size v_call cdr3_aa cdr3_nt
NA TRBJ2-3 NA TRBV6-1 CASSEPGEQYF TGTGCCAGCAGTGAACCAGGAGAGCAGTATTTT
NA TRBJ2-1 NA TRBV7-9 CASSLRTTGYNEQFF TGTGCCAGCAGCTTACGGACTACTGGATACAATGAGCAGTTCTTC
TRBD1 TRBJ1-5 NA TRBV28 CASTKDRGPNQPQHF TGTGCCAGCACTAAAGACAGGGGCCCCAATCAGCCCCAGCATTTT
NA TRBJ1-5 NA TRBV6-1 CASRTDLYQPQHF TGTGCCAGCAGGACAGATCTTTATCAGCCCCAGCATTTT
NA TRBJ2-7 NA TRBV7-2 CASSLGHSSSYEQYF TGTGCCAGCAGCTTAGGACATTCGAGCTCCTACGAGCAGTACTTC
NA TRBJ2-7 NA TRBV30 CAWSVGEQYF TGTGCCTGGAGTGTGGGGGAGCAGTACTTC
NA TRBJ2-1 once TRBV10-1 CASSAGWEQFF TGCGCCAGCAGTGCAGGGTGGGAGCAGTTCTTC
NA TRBJ1-1 NA TRBV27 CASSLGEGTEAFF TGTGCCAGCAGCCTCGGGGAGGGCACTGAAGCTTTCTTT
TRBD2 TRBJ2-3 NA TRBV5-6 CASSLELAGGTDTQYF TGTGCCAGCAGCTTAGAACTAGCGGGTGGCACAGATACGCAGTATTTT
NA TRBJ2-2 NA TRBV5-6 CASSSGVDTGELFF TGTGCCAGCAGCTCGGGGGTGGACACCGGGGAGCTGTTTTTT